This passage covers 24 T cell receptor beta chains from one sample sequenced in a study of T cells expressing NK-cell markers. TCRdb reprocessed the 5' RACE reads and keeps a single row for each CDR3 protein, giving no DNA. The listing contains some 390,000 distinct CDR3 sequences. The sequencing input was blood T cells: a sorted CD56 or NKG2C T cell subset, CD4+ or CD8+ T cells, or bulk PBMC T cells (not recorded which). Receptors originate from a woman aged 45-65 years in good health.

The chain combines TRBV5-1 with TRBJ2-5. CDR1 and CDR2 from the germline V gene are SGHRS and YFSETQ. The CDR3 is 14 residues long. CDR3 sequence: CASSVRDAQETQYF. Using reference TRBV5-1 and TRBJ2-5 for the parts outside the CDR3, the full variable domain is KAGVTQTPRYLIKTRGQQVTLSCSPISGHRSVSWYQQTPGQGLQFLFEYFSETQRNKGNFPGRFSGRQFSNSRSEMNVSTLELGDSALYLCASSVRDAQETQYFGPGTRLLVL.

V and J are TRBV7-3 and TRBJ2-1; TCRdb selects TRBD1, and the lack of DNA leaves this call unchecked. The CDR3 is made up of 14 amino acids. Per the germline V gene, CDR1 is SGHTA and CDR2 is FQGTGA. Here the CDR3 reads CASSQSGEFNEQFF.

This chain links TRBV5-6 with TRBJ2-7; TCRdb gives TRBD1 as the D gene, but with no DNA this cannot be confirmed. Per the germline V gene, CDR1 is SGHDT and CDR2 is YYEEEE. This CDR3 is built from 15 residues. The CDR3 sequence is CASSRGQSGLYEQYF.

The CDR3 spells CSAGTGQSYEQYF. The genes are TRBV29-1 and TRBJ2-7; TCRdb's D call, TRBD1, is unchecked because there is no DNA. This CDR3 has 13 residues. In germline, CDR1 is SQVTM, CDR2 ANQGSEA.

V is TRBV11-2 and J is TRBJ2-5; TCRdb's D gene call, TRBD1, goes unchecked for lack of DNA. Germline CDR1 and CDR2: SGHAT and FQNNGV. The CDR3 totals 16 residues. The CDR3 is CASSLDPGRTQETQYF. Full variable domain (outside the CDR3, taken from reference TRBV11-2 and TRBJ2-5): EAGVAQSPRYKIIEKRQSVAFWCNPISGHATLYWYQQILGQGPKLLIQFQNNGVVDDSQLPKDRFSAERLKGVDSTLKIQPAKLEDSAVYLCASSLDPGRTQETQYFGPGTRLLVL.

The chain employs TRBV20-1 and TRBJ2-1; the D call of TRBD2 rests on TCRdb alone, since no DNA is present to check it. Germline CDR1 DFQATT, CDR2 SNEGSKA (reference sequence). The CDR3 totals 15 residues. CDR3 protein: CSARGGRAGRNEQFF.

V usage is TRBV3-1 and J usage is TRBJ2-1. There are 14 residues in the CDR3. CDR1 is LGHDT and CDR2 is YNNKEL in the germline V gene (reference sequence). The CDR3: CASSQRALPNEQFF.

The gene calls are TRBV6-5 and TRBJ1-1; TCRdb's D call of TRBD1 is untestable without DNA. The CDR3 sequence is 13 residues long. Per germline, CDR1 MNHEY and CDR2 SVGAGI. CDR3 loop: CASSTGASTEAFF.

The J gene is TRBJ2-1, the V gene TRBV11-2; TCRdb's D call of TRBD2 is untestable without DNA. Germline V lookup: CDR1 SGHAT, CDR2 FQNNGV. The CDR3 covers 15 residues. The CDR3 spells CASRFPGLAANEQFF.

V gene TRBV20-1 combines with J gene TRBJ2-1. CDR1 and CDR2 from the germline V gene are DFQATT and SNEGSKA (reference sequence). There are 14 residues in the CDR3. The CDR3 here is CSASIQSSYNEQFF.

The rearrangement uses TRBV6-6 and TRBJ2-4; as DNA is missing, the TRBD1 call by TCRdb cannot be tested. Per germline, CDR1 MNHNY and CDR2 SVGAGI (reference sequence). This CDR3 has 15 residues. CDR3 sequence reads: CASEEGGAGKNIQYF.

The chain has TRBV12-3 or TRBV12-4 and TRBJ2-5; TCRdb's D call, TRBD1, is unchecked because there is no DNA. The CDR3 extends over 14 amino acids. The CDR3 region is CASSPQRGQETQYF.

The J gene is TRBJ2-1, the V gene TRBV7-9; TCRdb outputs TRBD2, but without DNA this stays unchecked. CDR1 is SEHNR, CDR2 FQNEAQ, per germline (reference sequence). The CDR3 sequence is 15 residues long. The CDR3 spells CASSLAAGRYNEQFF.

The chain is built from TRBV28 and TRBJ1-1; checking the TCRdb D call of TRBD1 is not possible without DNA. CDR1 is MDHEN and CDR2 is SYDVKM in the germline V gene. The CDR3 is made up of 14 amino acids. This CDR3 reads CASLSNRINTEAFF.

This sequence joins TRBV27 and TRBJ2-4; TCRdb outputs TRBD1, but without DNA this stays unchecked. Germline CDR1 and CDR2: MNHEY and SMNVEV (reference sequence). The CDR3 runs 15 residues. The CDR3 here is CASSLTGPAKNIQYF.

This chain links TRBV6-5 with TRBJ1-1; there is no DNA to check the TCRdb D call of TRBD1. The CDR3 spans 15 residues. Germline V CDR1 and CDR2: MNHEY, SVGAGI. This chain's CDR3 is CASSYGIGVNTEAFF.

V usage is TRBV5-1 and J usage is TRBJ2-1; the D gene TCRdb calls, TRBD2, cannot be checked with no DNA. The CDR3 contains 14 residues. From germline, CDR1 is SGHRS and CDR2 YFSETQ. CDR3: CASVGGGAYNEQFF.

This chain connects TRBV12-3 or TRBV12-4 to TRBJ1-5; TCRdb designates TRBD1, a call that cannot be tested without DNA. The CDR3 consists of 15 residues. The CDR3 sequence is CASRKWGFGNQPQHF.

The J gene is TRBJ1-2, the V gene TRBV27. This CDR3 is 13 amino acids long. Germline V CDR1 and CDR2: MNHEY, SMNVEV (reference sequence). CDR3 amino acids: CASSFGFNYGYTF.

This chain uses TRBV11-3 with TRBJ2-1; the D call from TCRdb, TRBD1, cannot be confirmed without DNA. CDR1 and CDR2 from the germline V gene are SGHNT and YENEEA. The CDR3 length is 15 residues. CDR3 residues: CASSFPQGYRNEQFF. Full variable domain (remainder filled in from reference TRBV11-3 and TRBJ2-1): EAGVVQSPRYKIIEKKQPVAFWCNPISGHNTLYWYLQNLGQGPELLIRYENEEAVDDSQLPKDRFSAERLKGVDSTLKIQPAELGDSAVYLCASSFPQGYRNEQFFGPGTRLTVL.

The chain joins TRBV5-1 to TRBJ2-1; TCRdb indicates TRBD2, and absent DNA this call remains unverified. The CDR3 contains 15 residues. Germline V CDR1 and CDR2: SGHRS, YFSETQ. This CDR3 is CASSLGGVSYNEQFF.

The V and J genes are TRBV2 and TRBJ2-2; the TCRdb call, TRBD2, lacks DNA for checking. The CDR3 contains 16 residues. Germline values: CDR1 SNHLY, CDR2 FYNNEI. CDR3 sequence: CASWFSGRKSDGELFF. The variable domain in full, completed from reference TRBV2 and TRBJ2-2, reads EPEVTQTPSHQVTQMGQEVILRCVPISNHLYFYWYRQILGQKVEFLVSFYNNEISEKSEIFDDQFSVERPDGSNFTLKIRSTKLEDSAMYFCASWFSGRKSDGELFFGEGSRLTVL.

J is TRBJ2-5 and V is TRBV9. The CDR3 extends over 16 amino acids. CDR1 and CDR2 from the germline V gene are SGDLS and YYNGEE. CDR3 loop: CASSVQVDRPQETQYF.

The chain has TRBV5-1 and TRBJ2-3; TCRdb outputs TRBD1, but without DNA this stays unchecked. The CDR3 is made up of 14 amino acids. Germline-derived CDR1 and CDR2 are SGHRS and YFSETQ. CDR3 residues: CASSLGAGMDTQYF. The full variable domain, rest sourced from reference TRBV5-1 and TRBJ2-3, is KAGVTQTPRYLIKTRGQQVTLSCSPISGHRSVSWYQQTPGQGLQFLFEYFSETQRNKGNFPGRFSGRQFSNSRSEMNVSTLELGDSALYLCASSLGAGMDTQYFGPGTRLTVL.